A selection of T cell receptor beta chains follows, all from one sample in a study of metastatic and nonmetastatic thyroid tumors. TCRdb re-called clones via MiXCR from the PCR reads. This table has 25,000 to 35,000 clones, 10% to 11% appearing once. Sequenced sample: blood. The receptors derive from a female donor with papillary thyroid cancer or a benign thyroid nodule (not recorded which). Some clones in this sample may be carry-over from other donors' samples. CDR3s include the opening cysteine and the closing phenylalanine or tryptophan. A D gene is named only where the DNA matches it firmly. Clone size is given for some rows only: seen once, a few or many times, or a class if the clone is expanded.

abundance	d_gene	v_gene	j_gene	len	CDR3nt	CDR3aa
few	.	TRBV11-3	TRBJ1-1	16	TGTGCCAGCAGCTTAGTGTGGGGGCGGATGAACACTGAAGCTTTCTTT	CASSLVWGRMNTEAFF
many	.	TRBV19	TRBJ2-7	14	TGTGCCAGTAGTATTGGGTCGCTCGGTAGCGAGCAGTACTTC	CASSIGSLGSEQYF
many	.	TRBV30	TRBJ2-2	14	TGTGCCTGGAGTCCCAGGACGGTCGCCGGGGAGCTGTTTTTT	CAWSPRTVAGELFF
many	TRBD1	TRBV19	TRBJ1-6	15	TGTGCCAGTAGTATCCGACAGGGAGGTAATTCACCCCTCCACTTT	CASSIRQGGNSPLHF
few	.	TRBV29-1	TRBJ2-2	13	TGCAGCGTTGAAAAGGTCGGCACCGGGGAGCTGTTTTTT	CSVEKVGTGELFF
many	.	TRBV6-1	TRBJ1-5	16	TGTGCCAGCACCCCAGGTCCGGGGAATAGCAATCAGCCCCAGCATTTT	CASTPGPGNSNQPQHF
.	.	TRBV5-1	TRBJ2-7	14	TGCGCCAGCACTCTTAGCGTGAGAGCCTACGAGCAGTACTTC	CASTLSVRAYEQYF
many	.	TRBV27	TRBJ2-1	15	TGTGCCAGCAGTTTAGCGCCTAACTCCTACAATGAGCAGTTCTTC	CASSLAPNSYNEQFF
many	TRBD2	TRBV2	TRBJ2-7	16	TGTGCCAGCAGCCCCCATGTAGCGGGAGTCTTCTACGAGCAGTACTTC	CASSPHVAGVFYEQYF
once	.	TRBV9	TRBJ2-5	15	TGTGCCAGCAGCGTAGGTCGTGGGGACCAAGAGACCCAGTACTTC	CASSVGRGDQETQYF
many	TRBD1	TRBV9	TRBJ2-6	17	TGTGCCAGCAGCGTAGGGACAGGGTTGGATGGGGCCAACGTCCTGACTTTC	CASSVGTGLDGANVLTF
.	.	TRBV28	TRBJ1-2	14	TGTGCCAGCCGTCCCGAGGGGCGTCACTATGGCTACACCTTC	CASRPEGRHYGYTF
many	.	TRBV7-2	TRBJ2-3	13	TGTGCCAGCAGCTTACGGGACACAGATACGCAGTATTTT	CASSLRDTDTQYF
medium-sized	TRBD1	TRBV20-1	TRBJ2-2	13	TGCAGTGCCCCCGGGACAGGGGGCGGGGAGCTGTTTTTT	CSAPGTGGGELFF
.	.	TRBV5-1	TRBJ2-7	15	TGCGCCAGCAGCTTGGCGGGAACCCGCTCCTACGAGCAGTACTTC	CASSLAGTRSYEQYF
many	TRBD1	TRBV12-3/TRBV12-4	TRBJ1-1	12	TGTGCCAGCAGCCCCGACAGGGGTGAAGCTTTCTTT	CASSPDRGEAFF
many	.	TRBV15	TRBJ2-7	14	TGTGCCACCAGCAGGGAAACCGGCAGCGAAACGGAGTACTTC	CATSRETGSETEYF
many	.	TRBV4-2	TRBJ2-1	16	TGTGCCAGCAGCCAGGCCGGGACGCCTGCCTACAATGAGCAGTTCTTC	CASSQAGTPAYNEQFF
many	.	TRBV27	TRBJ1-2	14	TGTGCCAGCAGTTTATTGGGGGGGGCGGGAGGCTACACCTTC	CASSLLGGAGGYTF
many	.	TRBV28	TRBJ2-7	14	TGTGCCAGCACGAGCCCTACTATCTACTACGAGCAGTACTTC	CASTSPTIYYEQYF
many	TRBD1	TRBV3-1	TRBJ1-2	13	TGTGCCAGCAGCCCGGACAGGAACTATGGCTACACCTTC	CASSPDRNYGYTF
many	TRBD1	TRBV18	TRBJ1-5	14	TGTGCCAGCTCACCCGGACAGGGTGGTCAGCCCCAGCATTTT	CASSPGQGGQPQHF
few	.	TRBV19	TRBJ2-1	13	TGTGCCAGTAGTACCACTAGTCGTAGGGAGCAGTTCTTC	CASSTTSRREQFF
many	.	TRBV5-6	TRBJ2-2	12	TGTGCCAGCGTGGATGGTAACGGGGAGCTGTTTTTT	CASVDGNGELFF
.	TRBD1	TRBV6-1	TRBJ1-2	16	TGTGCCAGCAGTAAACACAGGGGGACGGGTGGTTATGGCTACACCTTC	CASSKHRGTGGYGYTF
many	.	TRBV28	TRBJ1-5	12	TGTGCCAGCAGTGACAGTTATCAGCCCCAGCATTTT	CASSDSYQPQHF
few	TRBD2	TRBV11-2	TRBJ2-1	15	TGTGCCAGCAGGCCTCCGGGACTAGCCAACAATGAGCAGTTCTTC	CASRPPGLANNEQFF
many	.	TRBV20-1	TRBJ2-7	14	TGCAGTGCTAGAGATAGCGCGGGGGCCGACGAGCAGTACTTC	CSARDSAGADEQYF
many	TRBD2	TRBV20-1	TRBJ2-5	15	TGCAGTGCCCCTAAGCGGGAGTCGTCCCAAGAGACCCAGTACTTC	CSAPKRESSQETQYF
.	.	TRBV28	TRBJ2-7	13	TGTGCCGCGAGGGGAGACTCCGGGGGCGAGCAGTACTTC	CAARGDSGGEQYF
many	.	TRBV6-4	TRBJ1-1	15	TGTGCCAGCAGTCCTAGGTCCGGGATGAACACTGAAGCTTTCTTT	CASSPRSGMNTEAFF
many	.	TRBV6-1	TRBJ1-1	13	TGTGCCAGCAGTTTTGACAGGAACACTGAAGCTTTCTTT	CASSFDRNTEAFF
medium-sized	.	TRBV28	TRBJ1-6	17	TGTGCCAGCAGTTTAAGTTCCGGGACCTTTCTTAATTCACCCCTCCACTTT	CASSLSSGTFLNSPLHF
.	.	TRBV5-1	TRBJ2-7	12	TGCGCCAGCAGCTCCGGAACGGGGGAGCAGTACTTC	CASSSGTGEQYF
many	.	TRBV9	TRBJ1-1	13	TGTGCCAGCAGCCCCCATGAGGGTAGTGAAGCTTTCTTT	CASSPHEGSEAFF
few	.	TRBV12-3/TRBV12-4	TRBJ1-2	13	TGTGCCAGCAGTCGGGACGGCAACTATGGCTACACCTTC	CASSRDGNYGYTF
.	.	TRBV28	TRBJ2-4	14	TGTGCCAGCAAGGAGGGCCAGCCAAAAAACATTCAGTACTTC	CASKEGQPKNIQYF
many	.	TRBV19	TRBJ2-6	15	TGTGCCAGTAGTATTACAGGGTCTGGGGCCAACGTCCTGACTTTC	CASSITGSGANVLTF
many	.	TRBV2	TRBJ2-1	13	TGTGCCAGCAGAGTCAACAGCGACAATGAGCAGTTCTTC	CASRVNSDNEQFF
many	.	TRBV10-1	TRBJ2-3	14	TGCGCCAGCAGTGAATCGGGTAGGGCAGATACGCAGTATTTT	CASSESGRADTQYF
few	TRBD1	TRBV30	TRBJ2-6	17	TGTGCCTCAGGACAGGGGGTTACCCGCTCTGGGGCCAACGTCCTGACTTTC	CASGQGVTRSGANVLTF
many	.	TRBV20-1	TRBJ1-5	13	TGCAGTGCTAGTTATGGTTCCAGTCAGCCCCAGCATTTT	CSASYGSSQPQHF
many	.	TRBV14	TRBJ1-6	16	TGTGCCAGCAGCCGCATGACAGGCTCCTATAATTCACCCCTCCACTTT	CASSRMTGSYNSPLHF
many	TRBD1	TRBV9	TRBJ1-1	14	TGTGCCAGCAGCGTAGCAGGGGGCAGCACTGAAGCTTTCTTT	CASSVAGGSTEAFF
many	.	TRBV7-9	TRBJ1-5	12	TGTGCCAGCAGCTTCGTGAATCAGCCCCAGCATTTT	CASSFVNQPQHF
many	TRBD1	TRBV6-1	TRBJ1-3	15	TGTGCCAGCAGTTTCCGGGACAGGGGTGGAAACACCATATATTTT	CASSFRDRGGNTIYF